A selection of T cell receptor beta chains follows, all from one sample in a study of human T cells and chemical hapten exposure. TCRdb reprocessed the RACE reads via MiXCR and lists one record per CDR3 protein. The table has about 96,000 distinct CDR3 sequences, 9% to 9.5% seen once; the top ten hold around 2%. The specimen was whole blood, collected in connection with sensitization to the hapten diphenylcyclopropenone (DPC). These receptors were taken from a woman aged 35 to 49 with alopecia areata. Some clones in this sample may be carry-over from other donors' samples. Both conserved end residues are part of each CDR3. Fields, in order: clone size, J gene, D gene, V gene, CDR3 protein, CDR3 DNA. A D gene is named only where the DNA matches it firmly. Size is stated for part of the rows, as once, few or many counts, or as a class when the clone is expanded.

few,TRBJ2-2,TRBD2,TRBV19,CASSTSGMNTGELFF,TGTGCCAGTAGCACCAGCGGGATGAACACCGGGGAGCTGTTTTTT
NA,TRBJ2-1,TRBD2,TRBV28,CASRPTGTSWYNEQFF,TGTGCCAGCAGGCCTACCGGGACTAGCTGGTACAATGAGCAGTTCTTC
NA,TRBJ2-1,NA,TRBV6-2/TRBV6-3,CASGRLTYNEQFF,TGTGCCAGCGGGAGGCTTACCTACAATGAGCAGTTCTTC
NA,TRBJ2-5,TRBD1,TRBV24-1,CATSDTTGPQETQYF,TGTGCCACCAGTGATACGACAGGGCCCCAAGAGACCCAGTACTTC
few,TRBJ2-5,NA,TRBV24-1,CATSEPGTETQYF,TGTGCCACCAGTGAACCGGGGACGGAGACCCAGTACTTC
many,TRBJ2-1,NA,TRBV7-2,CASSLVSTYNEQFF,TGTGCCAGCAGCTTAGTCAGCACCTACAATGAGCAGTTCTTC
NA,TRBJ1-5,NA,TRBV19,CASSPLLNGDNQPQHF,TGTGCCAGTAGTCCTCTACTGAACGGGGACAATCAGCCCCAGCATTTT
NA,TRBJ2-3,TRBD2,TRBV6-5,CASKSGTSGTDTQYF,TGTGCCAGCAAATCCGGGACTAGCGGCACAGATACGCAGTATTTT
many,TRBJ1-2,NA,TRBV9,CASSVSAYGYTF,TGTGCCAGCAGCGTAAGCGCCTATGGCTACACCTTC
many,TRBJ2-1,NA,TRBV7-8,CASSPLPGGPTRYNEQFF,TGTGCCAGCAGCCCCCTGCCCGGAGGGCCAACGCGTTACAATGAGCAGTTCTTC
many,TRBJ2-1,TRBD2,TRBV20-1,CSADVSGREFNEQFF,TGCAGTGCCGATGTAAGCGGGAGGGAATTCAATGAGCAGTTCTTC
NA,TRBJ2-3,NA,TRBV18,CASSPRGGAITDTQYF,TGTGCCAGCTCACCGCGCGGAGGGGCTATAACAGATACGCAGTATTTT
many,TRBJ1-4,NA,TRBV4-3,CASSQDWVGRRDGEKLFF,TGCGCCAGCAGCCAAGATTGGGTTGGACGGCGGGATGGAGAAAAACTGTTTTTT
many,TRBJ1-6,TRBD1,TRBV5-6,CASSGGQRNSPLHF,TGTGCCAGCAGCGGGGGACAGAGAAATTCACCCCTCCACTTT
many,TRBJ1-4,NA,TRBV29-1,CSVPSTNEKLFF,TGCAGCGTACCATCAACTAATGAAAAACTGTTTTTT
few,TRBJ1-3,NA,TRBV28,CASSLGTGNTIYF,TGTGCCAGCAGTTTGGGAACTGGAAACACCATATATTTT
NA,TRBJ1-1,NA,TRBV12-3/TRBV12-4,CASSFTRNTEAFF,TGTGCCAGCAGTTTTACAAGGAACACTGAAGCTTTCTTT
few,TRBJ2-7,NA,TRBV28,CASSLGVTYEQYF,TGTGCCAGCAGTTTAGGAGTTACCTACGAGCAGTACTTC
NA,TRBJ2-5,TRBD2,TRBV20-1,CSAGRLAGDFPETQYF,TGCAGTGCCGGGCGACTAGCGGGAGATTTCCCAGAGACCCAGTACTTC
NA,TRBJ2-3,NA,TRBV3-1,CASSQEGHETDTQYF,TGTGCCAGCAGCCAAGAGGGACACGAAACAGATACGCAGTATTTT
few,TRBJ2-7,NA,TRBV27,CASSQLTGFSYEQYF,TGTGCCAGCAGTCAACTTACCGGGTTCTCCTACGAGCAGTACTTC
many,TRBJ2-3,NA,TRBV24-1,CATSDPLTDTQYF,TGTGCCACCAGTGATCCTCTCACAGATACGCAGTATTTT
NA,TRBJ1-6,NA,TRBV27,CASSFRPVDSPLHF,TGTGCCAGCAGTTTTCGTCCTGTGGATTCACCCCTCCACTTT
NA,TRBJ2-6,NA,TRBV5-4,CAISAPPGSGANVLTF,TGTGCCATCTCAGCTCCCCCGGGGTCTGGGGCCAACGTCCTGACTTTC
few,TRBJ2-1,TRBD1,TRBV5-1,CASSLGDRVYNEQFF,TGCGCCAGCAGCTTGGGGGACAGGGTCTACAATGAGCAGTTCTTC
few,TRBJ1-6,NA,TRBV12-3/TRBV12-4,CASSLGQYNSPLHF,TGTGCCAGCAGTTTGGGGCAGTATAATTCACCCCTCCACTTT
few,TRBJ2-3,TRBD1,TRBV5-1,CASGQTGVTDTQYF,TGCGCCAGCGGCCAGACAGGGGTCACAGATACGCAGTATTTT
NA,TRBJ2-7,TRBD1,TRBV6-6,CASSYQGDTYEQYF,TGTGCCAGCAGTTACCAGGGGGACACCTACGAGCAGTACTTC